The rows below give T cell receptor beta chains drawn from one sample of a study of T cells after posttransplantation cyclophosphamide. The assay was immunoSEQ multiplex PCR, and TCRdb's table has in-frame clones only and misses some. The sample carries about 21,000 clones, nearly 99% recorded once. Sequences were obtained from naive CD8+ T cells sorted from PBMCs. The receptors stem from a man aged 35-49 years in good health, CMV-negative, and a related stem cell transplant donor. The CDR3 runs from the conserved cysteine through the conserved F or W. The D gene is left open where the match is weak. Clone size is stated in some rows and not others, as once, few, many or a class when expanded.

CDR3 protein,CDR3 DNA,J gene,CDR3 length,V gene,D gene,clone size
CASSWRDRAYQETQYF,TGTGCCAGCAGCTGGAGGGACAGGGCCTACCAAGAGACCCAGTACTTC,TRBJ2-5,16,TRBV11-2,TRBD1,NA
CASSYQQGQPQHF,TGTGCCAGCAGTTACCAGCAGGGACAGCCCCAGCATTTT,TRBJ1-5,13,TRBV6-5,NA,NA
CASSRGTGEGETQYF,TGTGCCAGCAGTAGGGGGACAGGGGAAGGAGAGACCCAGTACTTC,TRBJ2-5,15,TRBV6-5,TRBD1,NA
CAWSPGDEQYF,TGTGCCTGGAGCCCCGGGGACGAGCAGTACTTC,TRBJ2-7,11,TRBV30,NA,once
CASRPIRDRDGYEQYF,TGTGCCAGCAGGCCTATTCGGGACAGGGATGGCTACGAGCAGTACTTC,TRBJ2-7,16,TRBV11-2,TRBD1,NA
CASSQDLWGDPIGYTF,TGTGCCAGCAGCCAAGATCTATGGGGAGACCCTATCGGCTACACCTTC,TRBJ1-2,16,TRBV14,NA,NA
CASTFTGELFF,TGTGCCAGCACCTTCACCGGGGAGCTGTTTTTT,TRBJ2-2,11,TRBV6-6,NA,NA
CASRGGTGGLNTGELFF,TGTGCCAGCAGGGGGGGGACAGGGGGCCTGAACACCGGGGAGCTGTTTTTT,TRBJ2-2,17,TRBV27,TRBD1,NA
CASRRSGQLLNYGYTF,TGTGCCAGCAGGCGGTCAGGGCAGCTACTCAACTATGGCTACACCTTC,TRBJ1-2,16,TRBV2,NA,NA
CASSLGELVYNEQFF,TGTGCCAGCAGTTTGGGAGAGCTGGTCTACAATGAGCAGTTCTTC,TRBJ2-1,15,TRBV28,NA,NA
CASSLGLAGEQYF,TGTGCCAGCAGCTTGGGGCTAGCGGGCGAGCAGTACTTC,TRBJ2-7,13,TRBV5-4,TRBD2,NA
CASSQVVLAGNTDTQYF,TGCGCCAGCAGCCAAGTTGTTCTAGCGGGAAACACAGATACGCAGTATTTT,TRBJ2-3,17,TRBV4-1,TRBD2,NA
CASSIRGGSKGYTF,TGTGCCAGCAGCATACGGGGTGGGTCCAAAGGCTACACCTTC,TRBJ1-2,14,TRBV28,NA,NA
CASSLLSSYEQYF,TGCGCCAGCAGCTTGTTGAGCTCCTACGAGCAGTACTTC,TRBJ2-7,13,TRBV5-1,NA,NA
CASIGPTIGDKRETQYF,TGTGCCAGCATCGGACCTACAATAGGAGATAAGCGGGAGACCCAGTACTTC,TRBJ2-5,17,TRBV13,NA,NA
CASSSPGIKTGELFF,TGTGCCAGCAGCTCTCCCGGGATTAAAACCGGGGAGCTGTTTTTT,TRBJ2-2,15,TRBV27,NA,NA
CASTPTGGESNQPQHF,TGTGCCAGCACACCGACAGGGGGGGAGAGCAATCAGCCCCAGCATTTT,TRBJ1-5,16,TRBV11-2,TRBD1,NA
CASSFRGDYEQYF,TGTGCCAGCAGTTTTCGGGGAGACTACGAGCAGTACTTC,TRBJ2-7,13,TRBV27,NA,once
CASSIWGGQGSYEQYF,TGTGCCAGTAGTATATGGGGTGGACAGGGGTCCTACGAGCAGTACTTC,TRBJ2-7,16,TRBV19,TRBD1,once
CASREGTSGIYEQYF,TGTGCCAGCAGGGAAGGGACTAGCGGGATCTACGAGCAGTACTTC,TRBJ2-7,15,TRBV27,TRBD2,NA
CASRAIPGYGYTF,TGTGCCAGCAGGGCCATCCCGGGGTATGGCTACACCTTC,TRBJ1-2,13,TRBV27,NA,once
CASSLVMSMVTGELFF,TGTGCCAGCAGCTTAGTAATGAGCATGGTCACCGGGGAGCTGTTTTTT,TRBJ2-2,16,TRBV7-8,NA,NA
CASSILAGGSYEQYF,TGTGCCAGCAGCATCCTAGCAGGGGGCTCCTACGAGCAGTACTTC,TRBJ2-7,15,TRBV11-2,TRBD1,NA
CASSLRGMNTEAFF,TGCGCCAGCAGCTTACGGGGGATGAACACTGAAGCTTTCTTT,TRBJ1-1,14,TRBV5-1,NA,NA
CASSLVGSGRETQYF,TGTGCCAGCAGCCTTGTAGGAAGCGGGAGGGAGACCCAGTACTTC,TRBJ2-5,15,TRBV5-6,TRBD2,NA
CAVGQEMNTEAFF,TGTGCCGTCGGACAGGAGATGAACACTGAAGCTTTCTTT,TRBJ1-1,13,TRBV10-3,TRBD1,NA
CASTGTGNTGELFF,TGTGCCAGCACCGGGACAGGGAACACCGGGGAGCTGTTTTTT,TRBJ2-2,14,TRBV7-9,TRBD1,NA
CASMDIGTDTQYF,TGCGCCAGCATGGACATTGGGACAGATACGCAGTATTTT,TRBJ2-3,13,TRBV4-1,NA,NA
CASRNQGAKYREQYF,TGTGCCAGCAGGAACCAGGGGGCGAAGTATCGCGAGCAGTACTTC,TRBJ2-7,15,TRBV28,TRBD1,NA
CASSLGQGAYEQYF,TGTGCCAGCAGCCTTGGACAGGGTGCCTACGAGCAGTACTTC,TRBJ2-7,14,TRBV14,TRBD1,NA
CASRDWGSGRYNEQFF,TGTGCCAGTAGGGACTGGGGGAGCGGGAGGTACAATGAGCAGTTCTTC,TRBJ2-1,16,TRBV19,TRBD2,NA
CAWSVYRFPNYGYTF,TGTGCCTGGAGTGTATACAGGTTTCCTAACTATGGCTACACCTTC,TRBJ1-2,15,TRBV30,NA,NA
CASSALQGTYEQYF,TGTGCCAGCAGTGCTTTACAGGGAACCTACGAGCAGTACTTC,TRBJ2-7,14,TRBV28,NA,NA
CASSQGSGLAGTDTQYF,TGTGCCAGCAGCCAAGGCAGCGGACTAGCCGGGACAGATACGCAGTATTTT,TRBJ2-3,17,TRBV14,TRBD2,NA
CASSQGLRDFAHEQYF,TGTGCCAGCAGCCAAGGCCTCAGGGATTTCGCCCACGAGCAGTACTTC,TRBJ2-7,16,TRBV14,NA,NA
CASSLGWQLNQPQHF,TGTGCCAGCAGCTTGGGGTGGCAGTTAAATCAGCCCCAGCATTTT,TRBJ1-5,15,TRBV5-5,NA,NA
CASSGGLAGAGELFF,TGTGCCAGCAGTGGAGGACTAGCGGGAGCCGGGGAGCTGTTTTTT,TRBJ2-2,15,TRBV2,TRBD2,NA
CASSPLRDRLAFF,TGTGCCAGCTCACCACTTCGGGACAGGTTGGCTTTCTTT,TRBJ1-1,13,TRBV18,TRBD1,NA
CASSPRAVQNTEAFF,TGCGCCAGCAGCCCGAGGGCAGTCCAGAACACTGAAGCTTTCTTT,TRBJ1-1,15,TRBV5-1,NA,NA
CASSDTRSGEQQYF,TGTGCCAGTAGCGACACACGGTCCGGGGAACAGCAGTACTTC,TRBJ2-7,14,TRBV19,NA,NA
CASSLGGQSFYGYTF,TGTGCCAGCAGCTTAGGGGGACAGTCCTTCTATGGCTACACCTTC,TRBJ1-2,15,TRBV13,TRBD1,NA
CSVIRDTDAGGELFF,TGCAGCGTGATCCGGGACACCGACGCAGGCGGGGAGCTGTTTTTT,TRBJ2-2,15,TRBV29-1,NA,NA
CASSLTLGVNTEAFF,TGTGCCAGCAGTTTAACCCTCGGGGTGAACACTGAAGCTTTCTTT,TRBJ1-1,15,TRBV28,NA,NA
CASSPLTPSTGNYYEQYF,TGTGCCAGCAGTCCACTAACCCCTTCGACAGGGAATTACTACGAGCAGTACTTC,TRBJ2-7,18,TRBV27,TRBD1,NA
CASSEGLAGEGGETQYF,TGTGCCAGCAGTGAAGGACTAGCGGGAGAGGGGGGAGAGACCCAGTACTTC,TRBJ2-5,17,TRBV2,TRBD2,once
CASSQVLIAGGQGPYQQYF,TGCGCCAGCAGCCAGGTTTTAATAGCGGGAGGCCAGGGTCCGTACCAGCAGTACTTC,TRBJ2-7,19,TRBV4-1,TRBD2,once
CASSLSGTGGYYGYTF,TGTGCCAGCAGTTTATCCGGGACAGGGGGATATTATGGCTACACCTTC,TRBJ1-2,16,TRBV27,TRBD1,NA
CASTSPGLSSGANVLTF,TGTGCCAGCACCTCCCCGGGTCTATCCTCTGGGGCCAACGTCCTGACTTTC,TRBJ2-6,17,TRBV28,NA,NA
CASSRTSGSLDTQYF,TGTGCCAGCAGCAGGACTAGCGGGAGTCTCGATACGCAGTATTTT,TRBJ2-3,15,TRBV5-8,TRBD2,NA
CASSLEGQGYYGYTF,TGCGCCAGCAGCTTGGAGGGTCAGGGGTACTATGGCTACACCTTC,TRBJ1-2,15,TRBV5-1,NA,NA
CASSLESGGLNVLNEQFF,TGTGCCAGCAGCTTAGAGAGCGGGGGGTTAAACGTCCTCAATGAGCAGTTCTTC,TRBJ2-1,18,TRBV7-6,TRBD2,NA
CASSYAGTGYGYTF,TGTGCCAGCAGTTACGCAGGGACAGGCTATGGCTACACCTTC,TRBJ1-2,14,TRBV6-5,TRBD1,NA
CASSQRDGTYNVLTF,TGCGCCAGCAGCCAGCGGGACGGAACTTACAACGTCCTGACTTTC,TRBJ2-6,15,TRBV4-3,NA,NA
CASSLMVEITDTQYF,TGTGCCAGCAGCTTAATGGTCGAGATCACAGATACGCAGTATTTT,TRBJ2-3,15,TRBV7-9,NA,NA
CASSEYLLAGNNEQFF,TGCGCCAGCAGTGAGTATTTACTAGCGGGAAACAATGAGCAGTTCTTC,TRBJ2-1,16,TRBV10-1,TRBD2,NA
CASSQDYGSSYEQYF,TGCGCCAGCAGCCAAGATTACGGGTCCTCCTACGAGCAGTACTTC,TRBJ2-7,15,TRBV4-1,NA,once
CASSVQMNTEAFF,TGTGCCAGCAGTGTACAGATGAACACTGAAGCTTTCTTT,TRBJ1-1,13,TRBV25-1,NA,NA
CASSDSGTEEETQYF,TGTGCCAGCAGCGACTCCGGGACAGAAGAAGAGACCCAGTACTTC,TRBJ2-5,15,TRBV7-6,TRBD1,NA
CASSEVDSPSSYEQYF,TGTGCCAGCAGTGAAGTGGACAGTCCCAGCTCCTACGAGCAGTACTTC,TRBJ2-7,16,TRBV6-1,NA,NA